Sequencing of this T cell receptor beta chain was carried out in a study of T cells and Merkel cell carcinoma outcomes. Data came from immunoSEQ multiplex PCR; TCRdb stores just in-frame clones and leaves some out. The sample shows around 8,900 clones, around 84% of them seen only once. The CDR3 runs to 15 residues. Germline CDR1 is SGHDT and CDR2 is YYEEEE. Between the trimmed V and J ends, which lost 0 bases and 7 bases, there was a span of 11 bases. General observations from the study: In Merkel cell carcinoma, repertoire and T-cell density reportedly predicted outcomes.

With regard to this clone: Its antigen remains unknown.

The sequence came from a human donor with Merkel cell carcinoma. The sample was tumor tissue from Merkel cell carcinoma. This sequence joins TRBV5-6 and TRBJ1-6; D might be TRBD1 (5 bases). For the CDR3, the DNA is TGTGCCAGCAGCTTGGAGGTGACAGAGAATTCACCCCTCCACTTT. Encoded protein: CASSLEVTENSPLHF.